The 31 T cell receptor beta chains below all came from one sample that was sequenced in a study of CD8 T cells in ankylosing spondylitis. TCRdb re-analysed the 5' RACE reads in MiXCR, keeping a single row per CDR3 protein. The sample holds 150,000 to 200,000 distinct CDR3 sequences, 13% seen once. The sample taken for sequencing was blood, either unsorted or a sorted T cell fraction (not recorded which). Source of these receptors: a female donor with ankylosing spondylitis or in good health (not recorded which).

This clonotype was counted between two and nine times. The CDR3 loop reads CASRPGQGVVGANVLTF. The CDR3 region has the DNA TGTGCCAGCAGGCCGGGACAGGGGGTGGTCGGGGCCAACGTCCTGACTTTC. The chain couples TRBV12-3 or TRBV12-4 to TRBJ2-6, with 11 bases lining up with TRBD1. There are 17 residues in the CDR3. Trimming cost V 6 bases and J 4 bases; bases outside gene matches: 8.

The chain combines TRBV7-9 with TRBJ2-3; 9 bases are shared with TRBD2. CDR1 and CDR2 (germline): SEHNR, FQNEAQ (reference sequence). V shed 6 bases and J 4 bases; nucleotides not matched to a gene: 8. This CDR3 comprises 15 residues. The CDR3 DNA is TGTGCCAGCAGTATCGGGACTAGCTCCGCAGATACGCAGTATTTT. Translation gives CASSIGTSSADTQYF.

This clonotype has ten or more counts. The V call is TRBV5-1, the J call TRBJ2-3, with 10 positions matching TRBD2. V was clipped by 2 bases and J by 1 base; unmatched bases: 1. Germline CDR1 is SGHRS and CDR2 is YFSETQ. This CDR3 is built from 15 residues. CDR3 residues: CASSFTSGGTDTQYF. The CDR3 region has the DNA TGCGCCAGCAGCTTTACTAGCGGGGGCACAGATACGCAGTATTTT.

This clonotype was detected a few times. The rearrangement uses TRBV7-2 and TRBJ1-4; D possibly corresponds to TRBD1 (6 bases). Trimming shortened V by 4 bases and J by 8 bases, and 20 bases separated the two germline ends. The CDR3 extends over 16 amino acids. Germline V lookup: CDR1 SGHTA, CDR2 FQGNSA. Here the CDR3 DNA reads TGTGCCAGCAGCTCCCGCCCGGGGGGCGGTGGAGAAAAACTGTTTTTT. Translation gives CASSSRPGGGGEKLFF.

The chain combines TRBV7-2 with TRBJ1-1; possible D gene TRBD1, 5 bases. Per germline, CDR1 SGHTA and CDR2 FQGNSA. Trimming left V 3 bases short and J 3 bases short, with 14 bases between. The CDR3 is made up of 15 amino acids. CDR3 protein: CASSFSWGGDTEAFF. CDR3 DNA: TGTGCCAGCAGCTTCAGCTGGGGAGGGGACACTGAAGCTTTCTTT. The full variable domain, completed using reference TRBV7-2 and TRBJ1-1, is GAGVSQSPSNKVTEKGKDVELRCDPISGHTALYWYRQSLGQGLEFLIYFQGNSAPDKSGLPSDRFSAERTGGSVSTLTIQRTQQEDSAVYLCASSFSWGGDTEAFFGQGTRLTVV.

The CDR3 is CASSGSTGNQPQHF. The CDR3, as DNA: TGTGCCAGCAGCGGATCCACAGGCAATCAGCCCCAGCATTTT. The V call is TRBV6-2 or TRBV6-3, the J call TRBJ1-5, with unresolved D. Trimming took 6 bases from V and 2 from J, leaving 11 bases between them. Germline assignment: CDR1 MNHEY and CDR2 SVGEGT. The CDR3 length is 14 residues.

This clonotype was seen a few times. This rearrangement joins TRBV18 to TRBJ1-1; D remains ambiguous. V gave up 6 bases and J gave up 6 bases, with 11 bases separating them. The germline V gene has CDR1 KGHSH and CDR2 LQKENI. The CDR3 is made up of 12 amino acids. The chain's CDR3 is CASSEQPPEAFF. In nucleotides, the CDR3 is TGTGCCAGCTCTGAACAGCCTCCTGAAGCTTTCTTT. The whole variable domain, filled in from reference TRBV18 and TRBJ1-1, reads NAGVMQNPRHLVRRRGQEARLRCSPMKGHSHVYWYRQLPEEGLKFMVYLQKENIIDESGMPKERFSAEFPKEGPSILRIQQVVRGDSAAYFCASSEQPPEAFFGQGTRLTVV.

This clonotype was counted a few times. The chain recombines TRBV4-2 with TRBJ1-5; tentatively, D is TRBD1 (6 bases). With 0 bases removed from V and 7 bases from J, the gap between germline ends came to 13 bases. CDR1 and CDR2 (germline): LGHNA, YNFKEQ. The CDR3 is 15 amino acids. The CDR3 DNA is TGTGCCAGCAGCCAAGAAGCGGGGGCGCAGCAGCCCCAGCATTTT. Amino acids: CASSQEAGAQQPQHF.

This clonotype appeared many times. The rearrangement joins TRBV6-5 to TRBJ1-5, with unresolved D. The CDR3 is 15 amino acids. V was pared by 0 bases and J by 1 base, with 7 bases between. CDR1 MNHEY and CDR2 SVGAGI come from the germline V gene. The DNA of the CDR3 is TGTGCCAGCAGTTACTCGTTGGGAAGCAATCAGCCCCAGCATTTT. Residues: CASSYSLGSNQPQHF.

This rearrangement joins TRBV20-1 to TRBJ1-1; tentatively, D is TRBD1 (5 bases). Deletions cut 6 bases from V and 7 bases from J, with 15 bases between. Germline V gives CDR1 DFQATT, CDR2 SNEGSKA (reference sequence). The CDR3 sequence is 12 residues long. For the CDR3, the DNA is TGCAGTGCCAGGGACCTGGTGGGTGAAGCTTTCTTT. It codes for CSARDLVGEAFF.

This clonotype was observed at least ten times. The CDR3 here is CASSSQGGPNYNEQFF. The CDR3 nucleotides are TGCGCCAGCAGCTCACAGGGAGGGCCTAACTACAATGAGCAGTTCTTC. V usage is TRBV5-1 and J usage is TRBJ2-1, with D possibly matching TRBD2 (7 bases). V lost 3 bases and J lost 3, with 16 bases in between. Per germline, CDR1 SGHRS and CDR2 YFSETQ. The CDR3 runs 16 residues.

This CDR3 reads CASSGVDTQYF. CDR3 DNA sequence: TGTGCCAGCTCTGGGGTTGATACGCAGTATTTT. J is TRBJ2-3 and V is TRBV12-3 or TRBV12-4, with D unclear. The CDR3 has 11 residues. V was cut by 8 bases and J by 6 bases, with 9 bases left in between.

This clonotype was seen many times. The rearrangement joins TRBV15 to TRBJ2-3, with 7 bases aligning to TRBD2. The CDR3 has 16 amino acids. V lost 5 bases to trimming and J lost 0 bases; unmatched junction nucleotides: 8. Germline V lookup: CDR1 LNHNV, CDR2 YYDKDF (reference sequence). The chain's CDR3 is CATSPRSGTSTDTQYF. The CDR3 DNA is TGTGCCACCAGCCCAAGAAGCGGGACTAGCACAGATACGCAGTATTTT.

CDR3 protein: CSARVSDGGETQYF. CDR3 in DNA: TGCAGTGCTAGAGTGTCGGACGGTGGGGAGACCCAGTACTTC. The J gene is TRBJ2-5, the V gene TRBV20-1; D gene unclear. Trimming shortened V by 1 base and J by 5 bases, and 14 bases separated the two germline ends. Per the germline V gene, CDR1 is DFQATT and CDR2 is SNEGSKA (reference sequence). There are 14 residues in the CDR3.

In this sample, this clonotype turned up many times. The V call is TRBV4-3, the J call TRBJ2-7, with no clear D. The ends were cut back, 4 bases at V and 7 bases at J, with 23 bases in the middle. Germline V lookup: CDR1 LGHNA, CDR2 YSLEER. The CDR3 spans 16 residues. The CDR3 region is CASSLSLGMETAEQYF. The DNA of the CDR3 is TGCGCCAGCAGCCTTTCTTTAGGCATGGAGACCGCGGAGCAGTACTTC.

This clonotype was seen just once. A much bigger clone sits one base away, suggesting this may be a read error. For the CDR3, the DNA is TGTGCCGGCAGTTTTAGGGGACTAGCGGAATACGAGCAGTACTTC. Its translation: CAGSFRGLAEYEQYF. This chain links TRBV28 with TRBJ2-7, with 11 positions matching TRBD2. Germline V gene data show CDR1 as MDHEN and CDR2 as SYDVKM. The CDR3 is 15 residues long.

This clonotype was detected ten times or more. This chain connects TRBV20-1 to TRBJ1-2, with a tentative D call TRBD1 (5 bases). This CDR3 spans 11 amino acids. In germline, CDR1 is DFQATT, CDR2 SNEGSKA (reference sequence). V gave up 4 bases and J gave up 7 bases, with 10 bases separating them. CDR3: CSAKSGFGYTF. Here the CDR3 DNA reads TGCAGTGCTAAATCAGGGTTTGGCTACACCTTC.

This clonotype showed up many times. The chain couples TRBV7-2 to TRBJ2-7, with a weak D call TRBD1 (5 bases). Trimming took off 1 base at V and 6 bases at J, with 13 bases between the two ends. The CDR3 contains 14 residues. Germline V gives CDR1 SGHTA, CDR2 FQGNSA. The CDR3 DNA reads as TGTGCCAGCAGCTTAGAAGCAGGGTCCGGCGAGCAGTACTTC. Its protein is CASSLEAGSGEQYF.

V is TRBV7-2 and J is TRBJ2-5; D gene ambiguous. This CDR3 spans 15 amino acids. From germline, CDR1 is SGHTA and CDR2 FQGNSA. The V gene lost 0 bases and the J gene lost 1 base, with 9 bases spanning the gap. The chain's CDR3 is CASSLAPGSQETQYF. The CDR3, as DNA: TGTGCCAGCAGCTTAGCCCCGGGTTCCCAAGAGACCCAGTACTTC.

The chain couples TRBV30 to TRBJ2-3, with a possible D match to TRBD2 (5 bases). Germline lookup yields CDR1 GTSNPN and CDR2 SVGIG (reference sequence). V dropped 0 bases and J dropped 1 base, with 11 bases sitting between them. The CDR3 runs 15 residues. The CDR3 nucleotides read TGTGCCTGGAGTGTACGGGTTAGCGGCACAGATACGCAGTATTTT. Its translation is CAWSVRVSGTDTQYF.

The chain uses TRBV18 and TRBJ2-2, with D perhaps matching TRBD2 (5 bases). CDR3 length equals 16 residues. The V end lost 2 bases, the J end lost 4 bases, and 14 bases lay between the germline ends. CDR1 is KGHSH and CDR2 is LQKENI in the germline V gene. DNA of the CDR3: TGTGCCAGCTCACCAGACGGGAAGGAGTCCACCGGGGAGCTGTTTTTT. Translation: CASSPDGKESTGELFF.

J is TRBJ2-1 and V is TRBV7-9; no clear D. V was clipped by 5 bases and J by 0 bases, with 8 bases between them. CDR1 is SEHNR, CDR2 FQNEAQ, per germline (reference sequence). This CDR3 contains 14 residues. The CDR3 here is CASSVFISYNEQFF. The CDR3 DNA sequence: TGTGCCAGCAGCGTCTTTATCTCCTACAATGAGCAGTTCTTC.

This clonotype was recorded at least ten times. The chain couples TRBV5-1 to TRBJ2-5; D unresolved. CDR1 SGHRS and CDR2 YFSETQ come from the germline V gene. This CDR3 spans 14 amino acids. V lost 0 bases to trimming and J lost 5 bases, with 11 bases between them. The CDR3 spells CASSLGPDGETQYF. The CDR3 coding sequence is TGCGCCAGCAGCTTGGGACCGGACGGGGAGACCCAGTACTTC.

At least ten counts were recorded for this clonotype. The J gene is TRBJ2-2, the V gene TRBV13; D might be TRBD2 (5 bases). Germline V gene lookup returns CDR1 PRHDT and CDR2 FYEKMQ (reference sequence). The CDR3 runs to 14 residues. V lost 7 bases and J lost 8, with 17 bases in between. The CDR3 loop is CASTPSGSKGELFF. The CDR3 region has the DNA TGTGCCAGCACCCCGTCGGGGTCGAAGGGGGAGCTGTTTTTT.

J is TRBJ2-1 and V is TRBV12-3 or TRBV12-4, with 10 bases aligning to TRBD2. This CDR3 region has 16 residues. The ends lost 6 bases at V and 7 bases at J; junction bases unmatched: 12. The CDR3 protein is CASSPGMASGSNEQFF. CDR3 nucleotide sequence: TGTGCCAGCAGCCCCGGTATGGCTAGCGGGAGTAATGAGCAGTTCTTC.

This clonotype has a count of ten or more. In nucleotides, the CDR3 is TGCGCCAGCAGCACTCGACAGGGGATGAACACTGAAGCTTTCTTT. Translation: CASSTRQGMNTEAFF. The chain joins TRBV5-1 to TRBJ1-1; 8 bases line up with TRBD1. The V and J ends lost 4 bases and 0 bases, in that order; junction bases with no gene match: 5. Germline V gene lookup returns CDR1 SGHRS and CDR2 YFSETQ. The CDR3 consists of 15 residues.

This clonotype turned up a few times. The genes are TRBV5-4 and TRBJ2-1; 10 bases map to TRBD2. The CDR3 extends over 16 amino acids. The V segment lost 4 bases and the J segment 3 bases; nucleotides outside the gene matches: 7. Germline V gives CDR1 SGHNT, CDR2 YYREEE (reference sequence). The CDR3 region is CASSVGASGSYNEQFF. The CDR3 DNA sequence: TGTGCCAGCAGCGTTGGGGCTAGCGGGAGCTACAATGAGCAGTTCTTC.

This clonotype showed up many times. The CDR3 nucleotides are TGTGCCAGCAGTCCGAGCCCTGGAGGTCGGGAGCAGTTCTTC. Protein product: CASSPSPGGREQFF. This rearrangement joins TRBV7-2 to TRBJ2-1; tentatively, D is TRBD2 (5 bases). CDR1 and CDR2 (germline): SGHTA, FQGNSA. The CDR3 spans 14 residues. V shed 6 bases and J shed 10 bases, with 19 bases lying between them.

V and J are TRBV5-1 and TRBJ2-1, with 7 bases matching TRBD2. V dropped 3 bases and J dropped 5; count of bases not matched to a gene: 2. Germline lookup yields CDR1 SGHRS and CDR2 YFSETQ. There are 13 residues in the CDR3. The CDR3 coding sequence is TGCGCCAGCAGCTCTGCGGGAGACAATGAGCAGTTCTTC. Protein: CASSSAGDNEQFF.

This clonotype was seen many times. In nucleotides, the CDR3 is TGTGCCAGCAGGACAGGCGTTAAGGACACTGAAGCTTTCTTT. This gives the protein CASRTGVKDTEAFF. The chain links TRBV12-3 or TRBV12-4 to TRBJ1-1; D is perhaps TRBD1 (6 bases). V shed 6 bases and J shed 3 bases, with 14 bases lying between them. The CDR3 has 14 residues.

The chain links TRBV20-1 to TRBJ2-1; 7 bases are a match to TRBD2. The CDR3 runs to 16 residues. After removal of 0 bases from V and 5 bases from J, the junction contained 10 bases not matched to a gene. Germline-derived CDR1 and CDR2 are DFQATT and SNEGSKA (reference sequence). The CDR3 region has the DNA TGCAGTGCTAGAGATCAGAGACTAGCAGTTCACAATGAGCAGTTCTTC. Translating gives CSARDQRLAVHNEQFF.